This entry is about one TCR beta chain. A second PCR of roughly 7 to 11 cycles used a sample-barcoded 5' primer and a J-beta primer mix. One entry per CDR3 protein, called by TCRdb with MiXCR from the 5' RACE reads. The sample has about a million distinct CDR3 sequences, roughly 51% seen once. This specimen comes from a study of blood T cells in healthy people across ages. Source material: blood. The receptor was isolated from a woman aged 55-70 years in good health.

CDR3 in amino acids: CATSLVGATYEQYF. The CDR3 DNA sequence: TGTGCCACCTCTCTGGTAGGCGCGACCTACGAGCAGTACTTC. The J gene is TRBJ2-7, the V gene TRBV6-6; no reliable D call. CDR3 size: 14 residues. The germline V gene has CDR1 MNHNY and CDR2 SVGAGI (reference sequence). V lost 10 bases, J lost 2 bases, and 18 bases lay in between.